The T cell receptor (beta chain) under discussion was sequenced for a study of T cell changes during pregnancy in multiple sclerosis. This clone was detected once. The J segment lost 4 bases and the V segment lost 7 bases, leaving 14 bases of the junction unmatched. This CDR3 spans 18 amino acids. Germline CDR1 reads LNHDA; CDR2 reads SQIVND (reference sequence). Some clones are missing from TCRdb's copy, which holds only in-frame ones; the method was immunoSEQ multiplex PCR. This sample carries tens of thousands of clones, around 93% of them seen once, and the ten largest clones take about 0.64%. The input for sequencing was CD4+ T cells from peripheral blood mononuclear cells, taken after pregnancy. V gene TRBV19 combines with J gene TRBJ2-2; TRBD1 matches 11 bases. This sequence originates from a female donor with multiple sclerosis, enrolled in a pregnancy study. CDR3 DNA sequence: TGTGCCAGTACCTTCGAGGGTGGGACAGGGGGTCTCACCGGGGAGCTGTTTTTT. Protein sequence: CASTFEGGTGGLTGELFF.